Shown below are 17 T cell receptor beta chains from a single sample sequenced in a study of shared clonotypes between healthy human individuals. The repertoire was sequenced with immunoSEQ multiplex PCR; TCRdb's copy has only in-frame clones and lacks some. The sample shows 2,500,000 or so clones, under 95% of them seen only once. Sequenced sample: naive CD4+ T cells from PBMCs. Subset here: CD45RA+ positively selected. The receptors come from a man between 18 and 29 years old in good health. Some clones in this sample may be carry-over from other donors' samples.

The CDR3, as DNA: TGTGCCAGCAGCAGGGGGCGCGTCAGCTCTGGGGCCAACGTCCTGACTTTC. Translation: CASSRGRVSSGANVLTF. The V call is TRBV2, the J call TRBJ2-6; 8 bases are a match to TRBD1. The CDR3 has 17 residues. Germline V CDR1 and CDR2: SNHLY, FYNNEI. Trimming cost V 6 bases and J 0 bases; bases outside gene matches: 7.

J is TRBJ1-5 and V is TRBV6-5; 7 positions agree with TRBD1. Germline values: CDR1 MNHEY, CDR2 SVGAGI. The V gene end was trimmed by 6 bases and the J gene end by 9 bases; junction bases not matched to a gene: 8. The CDR3 length is 13 residues. CDR3 loop: CASRPRQGGPQHF. CDR3 DNA: TGTGCCAGCAGGCCGCGACAGGGTGGGCCCCAGCATTTT.

As regards this clone: Other DNA variants within this sample encode the same CDR3. The CDR3 region is CASSLGQGGPSNQPQHF. Written as DNA, the CDR3 is TGCGCCAGCAGCCTGGGACAGGGGGGGCCTAGCAATCAGCCCCAGCATTTT. The chain uses TRBV5-1 and TRBJ1-5; the match to TRBD1 covers 11 bases. Germline V lookup: CDR1 SGHRS, CDR2 YFSETQ. The CDR3 loop spans 17 amino acids. With V trimmed by 4 bases and J by 0 bases, 6 bases remained unmatched.

CDR3 sequence reads: CAISDAGARTGGPYEQYF. The CDR3 DNA follows: TGTGCCATCAGTGATGCCGGGGCGCGGACGGGAGGGCCATACGAGCAGTACTTC. The genes are TRBV10-3 and TRBJ2-7; the match to TRBD2 covers 8 bases. V lost 3 bases and J lost 4; bases outside the gene matches: 17. CDR1 is ENHRY and CDR2 is SYGVKD in the germline V gene. CDR3 length equals 18 residues.

The chain employs TRBV5-1 and TRBJ1-2, with TRBD1 as a possible D gene (5 bases). The CDR3 contains 15 residues. Germline assignment: CDR1 SGHRS and CDR2 YFSETQ. V was pared by 0 bases and J by 6 bases, with 15 bases between. CDR3 nucleotide sequence: TGCGCCAGCAGCTTGGAAGGGACGAAGGGGAATGGCTACACCTTC. Its protein is CASSLEGTKGNGYTF.

The V gene is TRBV11-3, the J gene TRBJ2-3; 9 bases line up with TRBD2. This CDR3 spans 15 amino acids. The germline gives CDR1 SGHNT, CDR2 YENEEA. The V and J ends lost 5 bases and 3 bases, in that order; junction bases with no gene match: 6. The CDR3 region is CASSQRAGGTDTQYF. CDR3 coding DNA: TGTGCCAGCAGCCAGCGAGCGGGAGGAACAGATACGCAGTATTTT.

The genes are TRBV5-6 and TRBJ2-6, with D maybe TRBD1 (5 bases). This CDR3 is 15 amino acids long. Trimming removed 5 bases at V and 0 bases at J, with 9 bases between. The germline V gene encodes CDR1 SGHDT and CDR2 YYEEEE. This CDR3 reads CASRKQVSGANVLTF. The DNA for the CDR3 is TGTGCCAGCAGGAAACAGGTCTCTGGGGCCAACGTCCTGACTTTC.

The chain uses TRBV29-1 and TRBJ2-7; a possible D gene is TRBD2 (5 bases). This CDR3 spans 11 amino acids. Germline loops: CDR1 SQVTM, CDR2 ANQGSEA. V lost 6 bases and J 3 bases, leaving 9 bases between the germline ends. For the CDR3, the DNA is TGCAGCGTCGGGGTAGGCTACGAGCAGTACTTC. It is translated as CSVGVGYEQYF.

J is TRBJ1-3 and V is TRBV7-8, with 7 bases matching TRBD1. In germline, CDR1 is SGHVS, CDR2 FQNEAQ. The length of the CDR3 is 16 residues. The ends lost 4 bases at V and 0 bases at J; junction bases unmatched: 6. The chain's CDR3 is CASSSDRASSGNTIYF. The CDR3 DNA sequence: TGTGCCAGCAGCTCCGACAGGGCCTCCTCTGGAAACACCATATATTTT. Drawing the rest from reference TRBV7-8 and TRBJ1-3, the complete variable domain is GAGVSQSPRYKVAKRGQDVALRCDPISGHVSLFWYQQALGQGPEFLTYFQNEAQLDKSGLPSDRFFAERPEGSVSTLKIQRTQQEDSAVYLCASSSDRASSGNTIYFGEGSWLTVV.

This chain uses TRBV27 with TRBJ1-2; D possibly corresponds to TRBD1 (6 bases). This CDR3 is 14 amino acids long. Germline values: CDR1 MNHEY, CDR2 SMNVEV (reference sequence). V shed 8 bases and J shed 5 bases, with 18 bases lying between them. The CDR3 nucleotides read TGTGCCAGCGGGGGTACAGGGAGGCGGTATGGCTACACCTTC. This codes for CASGGTGRRYGYTF.

CDR3 protein: CASSESRDAYEQYF. The CDR3 nucleotides read TGTGCCAGCAGTGAAAGCAGGGACGCCTACGAGCAGTACTTC. The chain joins TRBV2 to TRBJ2-7; D possibly uses TRBD1 or TRBD2 (5 bases each). The CDR3 covers 14 residues. V lost 2 bases and J 2 bases, leaving 10 bases between the germline ends. Germline V lookup: CDR1 SNHLY, CDR2 FYNNEI.

The J gene is TRBJ2-1, the V gene TRBV5-1, with 10 bases aligning to TRBD2. This CDR3 region has 19 residues. Germline V gene lookup returns CDR1 SGHRS and CDR2 YFSETQ. The V and J ends lost 1 base and 0 bases, in that order; junction bases with no gene match: 10. In DNA form, the CDR3 reads TGCGCCAGCAGCTTGATAGTGATAGCGGGAGGAAGCTCCTACAATGAGCAGTTCTTC. It translates to CASSLIVIAGGSSYNEQFF.

V usage is TRBV28 and J usage is TRBJ2-7; 7 bases line up with TRBD2. The CDR3 has 15 amino acids. In germline, CDR1 is MDHEN, CDR2 SYDVKM. The J segment lost 4 bases and the V segment lost 5 bases, leaving 11 bases of the junction unmatched. Written as DNA, the CDR3 is TGTGCCAGCAGTACTAGCGAACTAGGGTCTTACGAGCAGTACTTC. Its translation: CASSTSELGSYEQYF.

As regards this clone: Within the sample, other DNA sequences also encode this same CDR3. The genes are TRBV29-1 and TRBJ2-3, with 9 bases fitting TRBD2. The CDR3 contains 13 residues. The V segment lost 4 bases and the J segment 6 bases; nucleotides outside the gene matches: 5. CDR1 and CDR2 (germline): SQVTM, ANQGSEA. CDR3 sequence: CSVGGRAGDTQYF. The DNA for the CDR3 is TGCAGCGTTGGCGGGAGGGCCGGGGATACGCAGTATTTT.

This clone has a single count. The chain employs TRBV5-4 and TRBJ2-3; no clear D. V gave up 1 base and J gave up 0 bases, with 9 bases separating them. Per germline, CDR1 SGHNT and CDR2 YYREEE (reference sequence). The CDR3 contains 15 residues. Here the CDR3 DNA reads TGTGCCAGCAGCTTGTCTTTGGAGAGCACAGATACGCAGTATTTT. This encodes CASSLSLESTDTQYF. The entire variable domain, with the rest obtained from reference TRBV5-4 and TRBJ2-3, is as follows: ETGVTQSPTHLIKTRGQQVTLRCSSQSGHNTVSWYQQALGQGPQFIFQYYREEENGRGNFPPRFSGLQFPNYSSELNVNALELDDSALYLCASSLSLESTDTQYFGPGTRLTVL.

Comments on this clone: This sample includes further DNA sequences coding for the same CDR3. The rearrangement uses TRBV5-1 and TRBJ1-2; 8 bases align to TRBD1. The CDR3 is 12 amino acids. V shed 4 bases and J 8 bases; nucleotides not matched to a gene: 4. The germline gives CDR1 SGHRS, CDR2 YFSETQ. The DNA of the CDR3 is TGCGCCAGCAGCCCGGACAGGGTAGGCTACACCTTC. Its protein product is CASSPDRVGYTF.

The chain recombines TRBV15 with TRBJ1-5; 11 bases align to TRBD1. The CDR3 covers 17 residues. Trimming at V came to 5 bases and at J to 6 bases, leaving 12 bases not matched to a gene. Germline V gene lookup returns CDR1 LNHNV and CDR2 YYDKDF (reference sequence). CDR3 loop: CATSPSGTGGKVQPQHF. The CDR3 region has the DNA TGTGCCACCAGCCCCTCGGGGACAGGGGGGAAAGTTCAGCCCCAGCATTTT.